This is a list of T cell receptor beta chains from one sample in a study of blood T cell repertoires in COVID-19. Measured with immunoSEQ multiplex PCR; TCRdb has only the in-frame clones, and not every one. The sample records about 150,000 clones, 80% being singletons. The sequenced sample consisted of peripheral blood. Source of these receptors: a man aged 55-75 years with acute or convalescent COVID-19. CDR3s include the opening cysteine and the closing phenylalanine or tryptophan. The order of the fields is D gene, J gene, clone size, V gene, CDR3 protein, CDR3 DNA. A D gene is named only where the DNA matches it firmly. Clone size is not always given. Where it is, it says once, few, many or a class for expanded clones.

D: TRBD2
J: TRBJ2-2
size: .
V: TRBV5-6
CDR3: CASSRPPSGGPTGELFF
DNA: TGTGCCAGCAGCCGCCCCCCTAGCGGGGGGCCCACCGGGGAGCTGTTTTTT

D: TRBD1
J: TRBJ1-6
size: .
V: TRBV2
CDR3: CASSADRDSPLHF
DNA: TGTGCCAGCAGTGCGGACAGGGATTCACCCCTCCACTTT

D: TRBD1
J: TRBJ1-6
size: .
V: TRBV27
CDR3: CASSFRTGANSPLHF
DNA: TGTGCCAGCAGTTTTCGGACAGGGGCCAATTCACCCCTCCACTTT

D: .
J: TRBJ1-6
size: .
V: TRBV6-2/TRBV6-3
CDR3: CASSLEVQVNSPLHF
DNA: TGTGCCAGCAGTTTGGAGGTCCAGGTTAATTCACCCCTCCACTTT

D: .
J: TRBJ1-3
size: .
V: TRBV4-1
CDR3: CASSQGRARRSGNTIYF
DNA: TGCGCCAGCAGCCAAGGGAGGGCCAGGCGCTCTGGAAACACCATATATTTT

D: TRBD1
J: TRBJ1-1
size: .
V: TRBV27
CDR3: CASSLTNRGRRTEAFF
DNA: TGTGCCAGCAGTTTGACCAACAGGGGACGGCGCACTGAAGCTTTCTTT

D: .
J: TRBJ2-1
size: .
V: TRBV11-2
CDR3: CASSPGNEQFF
DNA: TGTGCCAGCAGCCCGGGCAATGAGCAGTTCTTC

D: TRBD1
J: TRBJ1-2
size: .
V: TRBV7-9
CDR3: CASSLGGQGGGYTF
DNA: TGTGCCAGCAGCTTAGGCGGACAGGGCGGCGGCTACACCTTC

D: TRBD2
J: TRBJ2-1
size: .
V: TRBV24-1
CDR3: CATSDFRTSGSYEQFF
DNA: TGTGCCACCAGTGATTTTCGAACTAGCGGGAGTTATGAGCAGTTCTTC

D: .
J: TRBJ2-5
size: .
V: TRBV7-2
CDR3: CASSLVAGGIPETQYF
DNA: TGTGCCAGCAGCTTAGTGGCAGGGGGGATTCCAGAGACCCAGTACTTC

D: TRBD2
J: TRBJ2-1
size: .
V: TRBV18
CDR3: CASSLLGVAGGVRLEQFF
DNA: TGTGCCAGCTCACTTCTCGGGGTAGCGGGAGGAGTAAGGCTTGAGCAGTTCTTC

D: TRBD2
J: TRBJ2-5
size: .
V: TRBV6-6
CDR3: CASSTSGRGETQYF
DNA: TGTGCCAGCAGTACCAGCGGGAGGGGAGAGACCCAGTACTTC

D: .
J: TRBJ2-5
size: few
V: TRBV30
CDR3: CAWSNSQETQYF
DNA: TGTGCCTGGAGTAATAGCCAAGAGACCCAGTACTTC

D: TRBD2
J: TRBJ2-5
size: .
V: TRBV5-5
CDR3: CASSLTASGRGETQYF
DNA: TGTGCCAGCAGCTTGACGGCTAGCGGGAGGGGAGAGACCCAGTACTTC

D: .
J: TRBJ1-2
size: .
V: TRBV5-3
CDR3: CARMAANYGYTF
DNA: TGTGCCAGAATGGCGGCGAACTATGGCTACACCTTC

D: TRBD2
J: TRBJ2-3
size: .
V: TRBV5-4
CDR3: CASSLKTSGSSDTQYF
DNA: TGTGCCAGCAGCTTGAAAACTAGCGGGAGCTCAGATACGCAGTATTTT

D: TRBD2
J: TRBJ2-3
size: .
V: TRBV25-1
CDR3: CASRARGRAVDTQYF
DNA: TGTGCCAGCAGGGCCCGAGGGAGGGCGGTAGATACGCAGTATTTT

D: TRBD1
J: TRBJ1-3
size: .
V: TRBV30
CDR3: CAWDRASGNTIYF
DNA: TGTGCCTGGGACAGGGCGTCTGGAAACACCATATATTTT

D: .
J: TRBJ1-2
size: .
V: TRBV28
CDR3: CASSLSRYGYTF
DNA: TGTGCCAGCAGTTTATCTCGGTATGGCTACACCTTC

D: TRBD2
J: TRBJ2-1
size: .
V: TRBV7-7
CDR3: CASSLSKPSGDSYNEQFF
DNA: TGTGCCAGCAGCTTATCTAAACCTAGCGGGGACTCCTACAATGAGCAGTTCTTC

D: TRBD1
J: TRBJ2-7
size: .
V: TRBV2
CDR3: CASSGGPGQGYEQYF
DNA: TGTGCCAGCAGTGGGGGGCCGGGACAGGGCTACGAGCAGTACTTC

D: .
J: TRBJ1-1
size: once
V: TRBV4-3
CDR3: CASSQDFTEAFF
DNA: TGCGCCAGCAGCCAAGACTTTACTGAAGCTTTCTTT

D: .
J: TRBJ1-1
size: .
V: TRBV5-4
CDR3: CASSLAGGGRGTEAFF
DNA: TGTGCCAGCAGCTTGGCCGGCGGGGGAAGAGGCACTGAAGCTTTCTTT

D: .
J: TRBJ1-1
size: .
V: TRBV4-1
CDR3: CASSQVRYSGLTFF
DNA: TGCGCCAGCAGCCAAGTTCGGTACTCAGGGTTAACTTTCTTT

D: .
J: TRBJ1-1
size: .
V: TRBV9
CDR3: CASSATGQTNTEAFF
DNA: TGTGCCAGCAGCGCCACCGGACAGACGAACACTGAAGCTTTCTTT

D: TRBD1
J: TRBJ2-7
size: .
V: TRBV2
CDR3: CASRGGGTGPYEQYF
DNA: TGTGCCAGCAGGGGAGGTGGGACAGGGCCCTACGAGCAGTACTTC

D: TRBD2
J: TRBJ2-1
size: .
V: TRBV11-3
CDR3: CASSLGLAGGNEQFF
DNA: TGTGCCAGCAGCTTAGGCCTAGCGGGAGGCAATGAGCAGTTCTTC

D: .
J: TRBJ2-7
size: .
V: TRBV27
CDR3: CASSLRAGWEASRSYEQYF
DNA: TGTGCCAGCAGTTTACGGGCAGGGTGGGAGGCTAGCCGTTCCTACGAGCAGTACTTC

D: .
J: TRBJ2-1
size: .
V: TRBV4-3
CDR3: CASSQDRRSEQFF
DNA: TGCGCCAGCAGCCAAGATAGGAGGAGTGAGCAGTTCTTC

D: .
J: TRBJ1-6
size: .
V: TRBV5-1
CDR3: CASRDSYRSPLHF
DNA: TGCGCCAGCAGGGACAGCTACAGGTCACCCCTCCACTTT

D: .
J: TRBJ1-1
size: once
V: TRBV19
CDR3: CASTPGYMNTEAFF
DNA: TGTGCCAGTACCCCAGGCTACATGAACACTGAAGCTTTCTTT

D: .
J: TRBJ1-2
size: .
V: TRBV5-6
CDR3: CASSLRPGDYGYTF
DNA: TGTGCCAGCTCGCTACGGCCGGGGGACTATGGCTACACCTTC

D: .
J: TRBJ1-4
size: once
V: TRBV2
CDR3: CASVRTPFNEKLFF
DNA: TGTGCCAGCGTTAGGACACCATTTAATGAAAAACTGTTTTTT

D: .
J: TRBJ1-2
size: few
V: TRBV7-2
CDR3: CASSLEAGNYGYTF
DNA: TGTGCCAGCAGCTTAGAGGCAGGGAACTATGGCTACACCTTC

D: TRBD1
J: TRBJ1-6
size: .
V: TRBV19
CDR3: CASKIGTAVSPLHF
DNA: TGTGCCAGTAAGATCGGGACAGCCGTGTCACCCCTCCACTTT

D: TRBD1
J: TRBJ2-1
size: .
V: TRBV19
CDR3: CASSGFRTGVGNEQFF
DNA: TGTGCCAGTAGTGGGTTTCGGACAGGGGTAGGAAATGAGCAGTTCTTC

D: .
J: TRBJ2-6
size: .
V: TRBV6-2/TRBV6-3
CDR3: CASSTSEEFIFGANVLTF
DNA: TGTGCCAGCAGTACCTCGGAGGAATTTATCTTTGGGGCCAACGTCCTGACTTTC

D: TRBD1
J: TRBJ1-3
size: once
V: TRBV28
CDR3: CASSLHTGVSGNTIYF
DNA: TGTGCCAGCAGTTTGCACACAGGGGTCTCTGGAAACACCATATATTTT

D: .
J: TRBJ2-3
size: .
V: TRBV6-2/TRBV6-3
CDR3: CASSKPPGLVQGF
DNA: TGTGCCAGCAGTAAACCTCCGGGACTGGTCCAGGGTTTT

D: .
J: TRBJ2-7
size: .
V: TRBV10-3
CDR3: CAISDRAGATYEQYF
DNA: TGTGCCATCAGTGACCGGGCAGGGGCTACCTACGAGCAGTACTTC

D: TRBD2
J: TRBJ2-1
size: .
V: TRBV29-1
CDR3: CSVEDWTSGSNEQFF
DNA: TGCAGCGTTGAAGATTGGACTAGCGGGTCCAATGAGCAGTTCTTC

D: .
J: TRBJ1-1
size: .
V: TRBV6-4
CDR3: CASSESVDTEAFF
DNA: TGTGCCAGCAGTGAATCGGTCGACACTGAAGCTTTCTTT

D: .
J: TRBJ1-5
size: .
V: TRBV10-3
CDR3: CAISEFSGIGSNQPQHF
DNA: TGTGCCATCAGTGAATTCTCGGGGATCGGGAGCAATCAGCCCCAGCATTTT

D: .
J: TRBJ1-5
size: few
V: TRBV4-2
CDR3: CASSQPPRGHQPQHF
DNA: TGTGCCAGCAGCCAACCCCCCAGGGGCCATCAGCCCCAGCATTTT

D: TRBD1
J: TRBJ1-2
size: .
V: TRBV20-1
CDR3: CSGQGDGYTF
DNA: TGCTCCGGACAGGGAGATGGCTACACCTTC

D: TRBD1
J: TRBJ1-5
size: .
V: TRBV6-4
CDR3: CARGQGYQPQHF
DNA: TGTGCCAGGGGACAGGGGTATCAGCCCCAGCATTTT

D: .
J: TRBJ1-1
size: .
V: TRBV3-1/TRBV3-2
CDR3: CASSQARNTEAFF
DNA: TGTGCCAGCAGCCAAGCTAGGAACACTGAAGCTTTCTTT

D: TRBD1
J: TRBJ1-4
size: .
V: TRBV9
CDR3: CASSAHTGQNEKLFF
DNA: TGTGCCAGCAGCGCCCATACGGGACAGAATGAAAAACTGTTTTTT

D: .
J: TRBJ2-3
size: .
V: TRBV4-3
CDR3: CASSQENYFVSTDTQYF
DNA: TGCGCCAGCAGCCAAGAGAACTATTTTGTCAGCACAGATACGCAGTATTTT

D: TRBD1
J: TRBJ1-2
size: .
V: TRBV7-2
CDR3: CASSLGGGQGGYGYTF
DNA: TGTGCCAGCAGCTTAGGGGGCGGACAGGGCGGCTATGGCTACACCTTC

D: TRBD1
J: TRBJ1-1
size: .
V: TRBV7-3
CDR3: CARVTGGDTEAFF
DNA: TGTGCCAGGGTAACAGGGGGCGACACTGAAGCTTTCTTT

D: TRBD1
J: TRBJ1-5
size: .
V: TRBV5-5
CDR3: CASSFDGTGSQPQHF
DNA: TGTGCCAGCAGCTTTGACGGGACAGGGAGTCAGCCCCAGCATTTT

D: TRBD1
J: TRBJ1-6
size: once
V: TRBV7-2
CDR3: CASSPRQGGNSPLHF
DNA: TGTGCCAGCAGCCCGAGACAGGGGGGTAATTCACCCCTCCACTTT

D: .
J: TRBJ1-6
size: .
V: TRBV7-2
CDR3: CASSTGLESPLHF
DNA: TGTGCCAGCAGCACCGGACTGGAGTCACCCCTCCACTTT

D: TRBD1
J: TRBJ2-2
size: few
V: TRBV9
CDR3: CASSPRQGGELFF
DNA: TGTGCCAGCAGCCCCCGACAGGGAGGGGAGCTGTTTTTT

D: TRBD2
J: TRBJ2-7
size: .
V: TRBV3-1/TRBV3-2
CDR3: CASTRSGRAGIRYF
DNA: TGTGCCAGCACCCGTTCCGGGAGGGCCGGTATCAGGTACTTC